These T cell receptor beta chains were read from a single sample in a study of breast tumors, draining lymph nodes, adjacent tissues. A single record per CDR3 protein comes from TCRdb applying MiXCR to the multiplex PCR reads. The data hold under 350,000 distinct CDR3 sequences, with over 25% observed a single time. Material: axillary lymph node tissue. The receptors shown here come from a female donor with breast cancer. Some clones in this sample may be carry-over from other donors' samples. CDR3s include the opening cysteine and the closing phenylalanine or tryptophan. A D gene is named only where the DNA matches it firmly. Not all rows give a size; the values are once, few, many and, for expanded clones, a class.

TRBJ2-1 TRBV7-3 many TRBD2 CASSPRLGTRNEQFF TGTGCCAGCAGCCCGCGCTTAGGGACTAGGAATGAGCAGTTCTTC
TRBJ2-7 TRBV5-8 many TRBD2 CASSLEGGTSGRRASYEQYF TGTGCCAGCAGCTTGGAAGGAGGGACTAGCGGGAGGCGCGCCTCCTACGAGCAGTACTTC
TRBJ1-2 TRBV5-1 many . CASGRGNGYTF TGCGCCAGCGGCCGGGGAAATGGCTACACCTTC
TRBJ2-7 TRBV28 . TRBD1 CASSWTGGDEQYF TGTGCCAGCAGTTGGACAGGGGGCGACGAGCAGTACTTC
TRBJ2-7 TRBV7-9 many TRBD2 CASSLVLAGHYEQYF TGTGCCAGCAGCTTAGTCTTAGCGGGGCACTACGAGCAGTACTTC
TRBJ2-1 TRBV20-1 many . CSPYGDNEQFF TGCAGTCCCTACGGAGACAATGAGCAGTTCTTC
TRBJ2-1 TRBV5-4 many . CASSLPRTMPWEQFF TGTGCCAGCAGCTTGCCCCGGACCATGCCGTGGGAGCAGTTCTTC
TRBJ2-1 TRBV10-1 many TRBD1 CASSESSGQGVNEQFF TGCGCCAGCAGTGAGTCGAGTGGGCAGGGGGTCAATGAGCAGTTCTTC
TRBJ1-3 TRBV20-1 . . CSARGGGRARNTIYF TGCAGTGCTAGAGGGGGGGGCAGGGCTAGAAACACCATATATTTT
TRBJ2-3 TRBV20-1 . TRBD2 CSALRLAGGVADTQYF TGCAGTGCCCTTCGACTAGCGGGAGGGGTGGCAGATACGCAGTATTTT
TRBJ2-7 TRBV19 many TRBD2 CASSGRSGRVLREQYF TGTGCCAGTAGTGGCCGTAGCGGGAGAGTGCTTCGAGAGCAGTACTTC
TRBJ1-2 TRBV20-1 many . CSARREEYGYTF TGCAGTGCTAGGCGGGAAGAATATGGCTACACCTTC
TRBJ1-5 TRBV12-3/TRBV12-4 . . CASTILAGISNQPQHF TGTGCCAGCACCATTCTAGCGGGAATCAGCAATCAGCCCCAGCATTTT
TRBJ1-5 TRBV2 many . CASRTESNQPQHF TGTGCCAGCAGGACGGAAAGCAATCAGCCCCAGCATTTT
TRBJ1-4 TRBV30 few . CAWGSSPNEKLFF TGTGCCTGGGGAAGTTCCCCTAATGAAAAACTGTTTTTT
TRBJ2-1 TRBV7-9 many . CASSHGTFSYNEQFF TGTGCCAGCAGCCACGGGACTTTCTCCTACAATGAGCAGTTCTTC
TRBJ2-7 TRBV6-5 many TRBD2 CASSGLAGVSFYEQYF TGTGCCAGCAGCGGACTAGCGGGAGTATCTTTCTACGAGCAGTACTTC